These T cell receptor beta chains were read from a single sample in a study of early T cells in non-severe SARS-CoV-2 infection. TCRdb re-analysed the 5' RACE reads in MiXCR, keeping a single row per CDR3 protein. The sample includes about 30,000 distinct CDR3 sequences, roughly 3.9% of them seen just once. The source material was whole blood. The receptor set was obtained from an adult who was a healthcare worker with PCR-confirmed SARS-CoV-2 infection or an uninfected control (not recorded which). Each CDR3 is given with its conserved first and last residue. Fields, in order: D gene, J gene, clone size, V gene, CDR3 protein, CDR3 DNA. A D gene is named only where the DNA matches it firmly. Size values are once, few and many counts, or a class for expanded clones, and some rows have none.

D: NA
J: TRBJ2-3
size: many
V: TRBV20-1
CDR3: CSARGDTTDTQYF
DNA: TGCAGTGCCCGGGGGGACACCACAGATACGCAGTATTTT

D: TRBD2
J: TRBJ2-2
size: many
V: TRBV12-3/TRBV12-4
CDR3: CASSSSGFSTGELFF
DNA: TGTGCCAGCAGTTCTAGCGGGTTCTCCACCGGGGAGCTGTTTTTT

D: NA
J: TRBJ2-1
size: few
V: TRBV2
CDR3: CASSVWQEWYNEQFF
DNA: TGTGCCAGCAGTGTGTGGCAGGAGTGGTACAATGAGCAGTTCTTC

D: NA
J: TRBJ2-7
size: many
V: TRBV6-6
CDR3: CASSASGVSYEQYF
DNA: TGTGCCAGCAGTGCCTCGGGAGTCAGCTACGAGCAGTACTTC

D: NA
J: TRBJ2-7
size: many
V: TRBV14
CDR3: CASSPVGYEQYF
DNA: TGTGCCAGCAGCCCCGTCGGCTACGAGCAGTACTTC

D: TRBD1
J: TRBJ2-5
size: many
V: TRBV7-2
CDR3: CAREPRTGKKTQYF
DNA: TGTGCCAGAGAGCCGCGGACAGGGAAAAAGACCCAGTACTTC

D: NA
J: TRBJ2-1
size: many
V: TRBV19
CDR3: CASRAGSSYNEQFF
DNA: TGTGCCAGTAGGGCCGGTAGCTCCTACAATGAGCAGTTCTTC

D: NA
J: TRBJ2-7
size: NA
V: TRBV9
CDR3: CASSPQGTSYEQYF
DNA: TGTGCCAGCAGCCCCCAAGGGACCTCCTACGAGCAGTACTTC

D: TRBD1
J: TRBJ1-2
size: many
V: TRBV9
CDR3: CASSPSLGGTAKGGYTF
DNA: TGTGCCAGCAGCCCGAGCCTTGGCGGGACAGCCAAGGGAGGCTACACCTTC

D: NA
J: TRBJ1-2
size: NA
V: TRBV4-1
CDR3: CASSQDFNAPSRNTF
DNA: TGCGCCAGCAGCCAAGATTTCAATGCTCCCTCCCGAAACACCTTC

D: NA
J: TRBJ1-1
size: few
V: TRBV6-6
CDR3: CASSYAPTVRTEAFF
DNA: TGTGCCAGCAGTTACGCCCCAACGGTTAGGACTGAAGCTTTCTTT

D: TRBD1
J: TRBJ2-7
size: few
V: TRBV10-2
CDR3: CASRTGTGEYEQYF
DNA: TGCGCCAGCAGGACCGGGACAGGGGAATACGAGCAGTACTTC

D: TRBD1
J: TRBJ1-1
size: few
V: TRBV19
CDR3: CASSTFWTGSTEAFF
DNA: TGTGCCAGTAGTACCTTTTGGACAGGGAGCACTGAAGCTTTCTTT

D: TRBD2
J: TRBJ2-1
size: many
V: TRBV7-2
CDR3: CASSWPQRGGLLSYNEQFF
DNA: TGTGCCAGCAGCTGGCCCCAGCGGGGGGGCCTTTTGTCCTACAATGAGCAGTTCTTC

D: NA
J: TRBJ2-7
size: many
V: TRBV28
CDR3: CATNGLSYEQYF
DNA: TGTGCCACCAATGGACTCTCCTACGAGCAGTACTTC

D: TRBD1
J: TRBJ1-1
size: many
V: TRBV3-1
CDR3: CASSQGTGANTEAFF
DNA: TGTGCCAGCAGCCAAGGAACAGGGGCGAACACTGAAGCTTTCTTT

D: TRBD1
J: TRBJ2-1
size: many
V: TRBV5-1
CDR3: CASSPESGTGNNEQFF
DNA: TGCGCCAGCAGCCCAGAATCCGGGACAGGGAATAATGAGCAGTTCTTC

D: NA
J: TRBJ2-3
size: many
V: TRBV7-9
CDR3: CASSLGTLARDPDTQYF
DNA: TGTGCCAGCAGCCTCGGAACACTAGCCAGGGATCCAGATACGCAGTATTTT

D: NA
J: TRBJ2-1
size: NA
V: TRBV20-1
CDR3: CSAKWEVQFF
DNA: TGCAGTGCTAAGTGGGAGGTGCAGTTCTTC

D: NA
J: TRBJ2-1
size: many
V: TRBV19
CDR3: CASSIQGGGLSSSYNEQFF
DNA: TGTGCCAGTAGTATACAAGGCGGAGGACTATCGAGCTCCTACAATGAGCAGTTCTTC

D: NA
J: TRBJ2-1
size: many
V: TRBV7-2
CDR3: CASSLVFDEQFF
DNA: TGTGCCAGCAGCTTAGTTTTCGATGAGCAGTTCTTC

D: NA
J: TRBJ1-3
size: many
V: TRBV12-3/TRBV12-4
CDR3: CASSSGSFSGNTIYF
DNA: TGTGCCAGCAGTTCAGGATCCTTCTCTGGAAACACCATATATTTT

D: NA
J: TRBJ1-1
size: many
V: TRBV19
CDR3: CASSMVAEMNTEAFF
DNA: TGTGCCAGTAGTATGGTGGCAGAGATGAACACTGAAGCTTTCTTT

D: NA
J: TRBJ1-1
size: NA
V: TRBV2
CDR3: CASRGVLGHQAFF
DNA: TGTGCCAGCAGGGGAGTATTGGGGCATCAAGCTTTCTTT

D: TRBD2
J: TRBJ2-4
size: many
V: TRBV5-5
CDR3: CASSPGLAGPKNIQYF
DNA: TGTGCCAGCAGCCCGGGACTAGCGGGGCCCAAAAACATTCAGTACTTC

D: NA
J: TRBJ1-5
size: NA
V: TRBV19
CDR3: CASTPFLAGNQPQHF
DNA: TGTGCCAGTACCCCCTTCTTGGCTGGCAATCAGCCCCAGCATTTT

D: NA
J: TRBJ2-3
size: many
V: TRBV5-1
CDR3: CASSLDGVSTDTQYF
DNA: TGCGCCAGCAGCTTGGATGGGGTGAGCACAGATACGCAGTATTTT

D: NA
J: TRBJ2-2
size: many
V: TRBV12-3/TRBV12-4
CDR3: CASLIRGGELFF
DNA: TGTGCCAGTCTCATTCGGGGCGGGGAGCTGTTTTTT

D: NA
J: TRBJ2-7
size: many
V: TRBV11-2
CDR3: CASSFNPTRSYEQYF
DNA: TGTGCCAGCAGCTTCAACCCAACACGGTCCTACGAGCAGTACTTC

D: TRBD2
J: TRBJ2-1
size: many
V: TRBV3-1
CDR3: CASSDTASGGAPFAF
DNA: TGTGCCAGCAGCGATACAGCTAGCGGGGGGGCTCCGTTTGCCTTC

D: NA
J: TRBJ2-7
size: many
V: TRBV7-9
CDR3: CASSSLTGIRDEQYF
DNA: TGTGCCAGCAGCTCATTAACCGGGATCAGGGACGAGCAGTACTTC

D: NA
J: TRBJ1-5
size: many
V: TRBV19
CDR3: CASSPLWGGEVGNQPQHF
DNA: TGTGCCAGTAGCCCTCTTTGGGGGGGAGAAGTGGGGAATCAGCCCCAGCATTTT

D: TRBD1
J: TRBJ2-7
size: many
V: TRBV10-3
CDR3: CASWDSTYEQYF
DNA: TGTGCCAGCTGGGACAGTACCTACGAGCAGTACTTC

D: TRBD1
J: TRBJ2-7
size: NA
V: TRBV7-8
CDR3: CASIPGEGAIGEQYF
DNA: TGTGCCAGCATCCCCGGAGAGGGGGCGATCGGGGAGCAGTACTTC

D: NA
J: TRBJ2-2
size: many
V: TRBV6-2/TRBV6-3
CDR3: CASNGESNTGELFF
DNA: TGTGCCAGCAATGGGGAGTCGAACACCGGGGAGCTGTTTTTT

D: NA
J: TRBJ1-1
size: many
V: TRBV20-1
CDR3: CSARANTEAFF
DNA: TGCAGTGCGCGGGCTAACACTGAAGCTTTCTTT

D: TRBD1
J: TRBJ1-2
size: many
V: TRBV29-1
CDR3: CSVEWVGQGEFGYTF
DNA: TGCAGCGTTGAATGGGTAGGACAGGGGGAATTTGGCTACACCTTC

D: TRBD2
J: TRBJ2-1
size: many
V: TRBV4-1
CDR3: CASSQRLAGGFSNEQFF
DNA: TGCGCCAGCAGCCAACGACTAGCGGGGGGCTTCTCTAATGAGCAGTTCTTC

D: NA
J: TRBJ2-7
size: NA
V: TRBV11-2
CDR3: CVSSRAYEQYF
DNA: TGTGTCAGCAGTCGCGCCTACGAGCAGTACTTC

D: NA
J: TRBJ2-1
size: many
V: TRBV6-5
CDR3: CASSPRGNVEQFF
DNA: TGTGCCAGCAGCCCCCGAGGGAACGTTGAGCAGTTCTTC

D: NA
J: TRBJ1-6
size: few
V: TRBV7-2
CDR3: CASSLLRGNSPLHF
DNA: TGTGCCAGCAGCTTACTAAGGGGGAATTCACCCCTCCACTTT

D: NA
J: TRBJ1-5
size: many
V: TRBV4-1
CDR3: CASSQADRSSNQPQHF
DNA: TGCGCCAGCAGCCAAGCCGACAGGTCGAGCAATCAGCCCCAGCATTTT

D: TRBD2
J: TRBJ2-7
size: many
V: TRBV18
CDR3: CASSPSSGSWYEQYF
DNA: TGTGCCAGCTCACCATCCAGCGGGAGTTGGTACGAGCAGTACTTC

D: NA
J: TRBJ1-1
size: many
V: TRBV7-8
CDR3: CASSQDTEAFF
DNA: TGTGCCAGCAGCCAAGACACTGAAGCTTTCTTT

D: NA
J: TRBJ1-4
size: NA
V: TRBV4-3
CDR3: CASSQEIGPINEKLFF
DNA: TGCGCCAGCAGCCAAGAAATTGGACCGATCAATGAAAAACTGTTTTTT

D: TRBD1
J: TRBJ1-6
size: many
V: TRBV4-3
CDR3: CASSQVQGQGSNSPLHF
DNA: TGCGCCAGCAGCCAAGTTCAGGGACAGGGATCTAATTCACCCCTCCACTTT

D: NA
J: TRBJ1-1
size: many
V: TRBV5-1
CDR3: CASSLEPGMGTEAFF
DNA: TGCGCCAGCAGCTTGGAGCCAGGGATGGGCACTGAAGCTTTCTTT

D: NA
J: TRBJ1-1
size: many
V: TRBV7-2
CDR3: CASNGQVGGWTEAFF
DNA: TGTGCCAGCAACGGGCAGGTGGGTGGGTGGACTGAAGCTTTCTTT

D: TRBD1
J: TRBJ1-2
size: few
V: TRBV5-4
CDR3: CASSPGTGVGYTF
DNA: TGTGCCAGCAGCCCGGGGACAGGAGTGGGCTACACCTTC

D: TRBD1
J: TRBJ2-7
size: many
V: TRBV7-2
CDR3: CASSFPGQGYYEQYF
DNA: TGTGCCAGCAGCTTTCCGGGACAGGGATACTACGAGCAGTACTTC

D: NA
J: TRBJ1-2
size: NA
V: TRBV6-2/TRBV6-3
CDR3: CASSYSKWGYTF
DNA: TGTGCCAGCAGTTACTCGAAGTGGGGCTACACCTTC

D: NA
J: TRBJ2-1
size: many
V: TRBV6-2/TRBV6-3
CDR3: CASTEGRGWALATEQFF
DNA: TGTGCCAGCACCGAAGGTCGGGGCTGGGCACTGGCCACGGAGCAGTTCTTC

D: NA
J: TRBJ1-2
size: many
V: TRBV19
CDR3: CASSITSDSNYGYTF
DNA: TGTGCCAGTAGTATCACCTCGGACAGTAACTATGGCTACACCTTC